This T cell receptor (beta chain) was documented in a study of CXCR3-negative and CXCR3-positive naive CD8 T cells (dated by TCRdb to between 2017 and 2020). Regarding the study in general: About 135 million TRB reads were obtained in total, roughly 1.5 +/- 0.3 million reads per library. Diversity and physicochemical repertoire analyses covered about a dozen donors pooled from two independent experiments. For the TRBV-TRBJ cluster analysis, the naive subsets came from about five donors, while the memory cells came from 3 donors. Results and caveats for the whole study, not just this receptor: Freshly isolated PBMCs were used for most assays because CXCR3 expression went down partially after cryopreservation. TRB CDR3s from CXCR3-positive naive cells showed higher hydrophobicity (lower Kidera factor 4), lower energy, and higher strength and volume indices than CXCR3-negative naive cells. Surface CD5, linked to self-reactivity in mice, was comparable between naive subsets; TCR interaction strength was therefore also inferred from TRB CDR3 physicochemical properties. Similar TRBV-TRBJ usage was shown by naive CXCR3-negative and CXCR3-positive cells from the same donor, whereas distinct patterns were shown by memory cells. Both naive subsets had comparably high repertoire diversity, while memory CD8+ T cells had much lower repertoire diversity.

Sequencer: NextSeq 550. The Human TCR Profiling Kit (MiLaboratory) was used to make UMI-labeled 5' RACE TRB cDNA libraries. The full amount of extracted RNA was used for cDNA synthesis, and the full amount of resulting cDNA was used for PCR amplification. Libraries were prepared in parallel using an identical number of PCR cycles. The study's own analysis went as follows. About 48,000 +/- 9,800 unique UMI-labeled TRB cDNA molecules per library were extracted with MIGEC and MiXCR, with at least two reads per UMI required. On average, roughly 40,000 +/- 10,000 functional in-frame TRB CDR3 nucleotide clonotypes lacking stop codons were found per library. After downsampling to 5000 UMI-labeled TRB molecules per sample, diversity metrics, including normalized Shannon-Wiener and Chao1, were computed in VDJtools. For the central five CDR3 residues, VDJtools calculated physicochemical properties weighted by clonotype size, namely interaction energy, strength, volume and Kidera factor 4. TCRdb reprocessed the reads, and each CDR3 protein sequence is entered once, without DNA. TCRdb, rather than the study authors, made the V and J calls. The table for this sample shows some 67,000 distinct CDR3 sequences. The top ten clonotypes cover about 1.5% of the sample.

A note on this clonotype: No cognate antigen has been identified for it.

Each CD8+ T cell subset was flow-sorted in triplicate, with about 320,000 cells per subset placed directly into RLT lysis buffer. To exclude memory contaminants, naive CD8+ T cells were stringently defined as CD45RO-CCR7+CD27+CD95-. Using standard density gradient centrifugation, peripheral blood mononuclear cells were isolated from buffy coats. Naive CXCR3-negative and CXCR3-positive CD8+ T cells were flow-sorted on a FACSAria III. Total RNA was extracted from sorted cells using an RNeasy Mini Kit. The CDR3 sequence holds 15 residues, the cysteine and phenylalanine included. No DNA sequence is on record. Per the germline V gene, SQVTM is the CDR1 and ANQGSEA is the CDR2.

Recombination joined TRBV29-1 with TRBJ2-1; no DNA is available, so the TRBD1 call from TCRdb remains unchecked. The sequence was collected from a human donor in good health. Some clones in this sample may be carry-over from other donors' samples. The source material was naive CXCR3- CD8+ T cells from blood. Taken with the paper, the label for cell subset or site translates to: CD45RO-CCR7+CD27+CD95- naive CD8+ T cells lacking CXCR3 (TNR3-). For the CDR3, the sequence is CSVIYEDRGFYEQFF.